This entry describes one T cell receptor beta chain. As yet, its antigen is unknown. This CDR3 comprises 18 residues. Trimming removed 1 base from V and 5 bases from J, with 21 bases in between. Germline values: CDR1 LGHDT, CDR2 YNNKEL (reference sequence). The table came from immunoSEQ multiplex PCR; TCRdb's copy has only in-frame clones and leaves some out. The sample includes 90,000 to 140,000 clones, 70% to 90% seen only once; the top ten take 2.5% to 3%. The sample comes from a study of T cell responses to AZD1222 COVID-19 vaccine. Whole-study findings and limits: Clonal diversity was possibly underestimated, and the donors were mostly white British, with more females. Of spike-specific TCRs, nearly half reportedly target regions left unmutated in variants. Seropositivity was recorded at baseline in only 6 or 7 AZD1222 recipients. Researchers took repertoire samples only after the peak T cell response had come.

The receptor was derived from an adult in good health. This chain connects TRBV3-1 (or the pseudogene TRBV3-2) to TRBJ1-3; D uncertain. The specimen was peripheral blood, collected on day 0 of AZD1222 vaccination. The CDR3 nucleotides are TGTGCCAGCAGCCAAGTCCCTGGGTCGCCTACTGGGAGAAACACCATATATTTT. Amino acids: CASSQVPGSPTGRNTIYF.